A selection of T cell receptor beta chains follows, all from one sample in a study of cytomegalovirus exposure and HLA in healthy donors. The table came from immunoSEQ multiplex PCR; TCRdb's copy has only in-frame clones and leaves some out. The sample holds over 80,000 clones, under 85% seen once. Sequenced input: PBMCs. These receptors came from a woman between 65 and 79 years old in good health and CMV-seropositive. Both conserved end residues are part of each CDR3. D genes are given only for firm matches. Only part of the rows carry a size: once, few, many, or a class if the clone is expanded.

D | size | J | V | CDR3 | DNA
TRBD1 | NA | TRBJ2-7 | TRBV6-1 | CATGQGGYEQYF | TGTGCCACCGGACAGGGAGGCTACGAGCAGTACTTC
TRBD1 | NA | TRBJ1-2 | TRBV6-5 | CASSYSGQPNYGYTF | TGTGCCAGCAGTTACTCGGGACAGCCTAACTATGGCTACACCTTC
NA | NA | TRBJ2-1 | TRBV4-2 | CASSQDRVLRFF | TGTGCCAGCAGCCAAGATCGAGTTCTTCGGTTCTTC
NA | NA | TRBJ2-5 | TRBV6-6 | CATLKGYTMPQETQYF | TGTGCCACATTAAAGGGGTACACTATGCCCCAAGAGACCCAGTACTTC
TRBD1 | NA | TRBJ2-2 | TRBV15 | CATSRDLTGGNTGELFF | TGTGCCACCAGCAGAGACTTGACAGGGGGGAACACCGGGGAGCTGTTTTTT
TRBD2 | NA | TRBJ2-1 | TRBV5-1 | CASSPLGLAGGMRDEQFF | TGCGCCAGCAGCCCCCTCGGGCTAGCGGGGGGGATGAGGGATGAGCAGTTCTTC
TRBD1 | once | TRBJ2-3 | TRBV6-6 | CASSYDRGITDTQYF | TGTGCCAGCAGTTATGACAGGGGGATTACAGATACGCAGTATTTT
TRBD2 | NA | TRBJ2-5 | TRBV5-1 | CASRSGVGYQETQYF | TGCGCCAGCAGGAGCGGGGTTGGATACCAAGAGACCCAGTACTTC
NA | NA | TRBJ2-2 | TRBV1 | CTSSQVRLAGGWDGELFF | TGCACCAGCAGCCAAGTTAGGCTAGCGGGGGGCTGGGACGGGGAGCTGTTTTTT
NA | few | TRBJ1-5 | TRBV19 | CASKIGGNQPQHF | TGTGCCAGTAAGATAGGAGGCAATCAGCCCCAGCATTTT
TRBD1 | NA | TRBJ1-3 | TRBV19 | CASNTPLGQSSGNTIYF | TGTGCCAGTAATACGCCATTGGGACAGTCCTCTGGAAACACCATATATTTT
NA | NA | TRBJ2-7 | TRBV29-1 | CSVVGRDLTYEQYF | TGCAGCGTTGTGGGTCGGGATCTCACCTACGAGCAGTACTTC
TRBD1 | NA | TRBJ2-5 | TRBV30 | CAGNHRDSQETQYF | TGTGCCGGGAACCACCGGGACAGCCAAGAGACCCAGTACTTC
TRBD1 | once | TRBJ2-7 | TRBV2 | CASSGQATYEQYF | TGTGCCAGTAGTGGACAGGCCACCTACGAGCAGTACTTC
TRBD1 | few | TRBJ2-5 | TRBV14 | CASRDLKRDRGLGGTQETQYF | TGTGCCAGCAGAGATTTGAAACGGGACAGGGGGTTAGGCGGCACACAAGAGACCCAGTACTTC
TRBD1 | NA | TRBJ2-7 | TRBV7-6 | CASSPGGAYEQYF | TGTGCCAGCAGCCCAGGGGGTGCCTACGAGCAGTACTTC
TRBD2 | NA | TRBJ2-5 | TRBV4-1 | CASSQEALAGGIQETQYF | TGCGCCAGCAGCCAAGAGGCCCTAGCGGGGGGGATCCAAGAGACCCAGTACTTC
TRBD2 | NA | TRBJ2-3 | TRBV5-4 | CASSNKREGSTDTQYF | TGTGCCAGCAGTAACAAGCGGGAGGGTTCCACAGATACGCAGTATTTT
TRBD2 | NA | TRBJ2-7 | TRBV5-4 | CASSPRGSGSSYEQYF | TGTGCCAGCAGCCCCCGAGGTAGCGGGAGCTCCTACGAGCAGTACTTC
NA | NA | TRBJ2-3 | TRBV5-1 | CASRRQSTDTQYF | TGCGCCAGCAGGAGGCAGAGCACAGATACGCAGTATTTT
TRBD2 | NA | TRBJ2-7 | TRBV9 | CASSVGASGSYEQYF | TGTGCCAGCAGCGTAGGGGCTAGCGGCTCCTACGAGCAGTACTTC
NA | NA | TRBJ1-6 | TRBV10-2 | CASSRETDNSPLHF | TGCGCCAGCAGCCGAGAAACAGATAATTCACCCCTCCACTTT
TRBD1 | NA | TRBJ2-5 | TRBV18 | CASSTGERETQYF | TGTGCCAGCTCGACAGGGGAAAGGGAGACCCAGTACTTC
TRBD1 | NA | TRBJ1-5 | TRBV28 | CASSSGQGHQPQHF | TGTGCCAGCAGTTCCGGACAGGGGCATCAGCCCCAGCATTTT
TRBD1 | NA | TRBJ2-7 | TRBV7-8 | CASSSIPHSGTGEAEQYF | TGTGCCAGCAGCTCGATCCCCCATTCCGGGACAGGGGAAGCCGAGCAGTACTTC
NA | NA | TRBJ2-2 | TRBV7-3 | CASSSGKGELFF | TGTGCCAGCAGCTCGGGTAAAGGGGAGCTGTTTTTT
NA | once | TRBJ1-1 | TRBV27 | CASNPWGGTEAFF | TGTGCCAGCAACCCCTGGGGGGGCACTGAAGCTTTCTTT
NA | NA | TRBJ2-7 | TRBV28 | CASRSHGWGDEQYF | TGTGCCAGCAGATCCCATGGGTGGGGGGACGAGCAGTACTTC
TRBD1 | once | TRBJ2-7 | TRBV18 | CASSPKFARTGRYEQYF | TGTGCCAGCTCACCCAAGTTCGCTAGGACAGGGAGGTACGAGCAGTACTTC
NA | NA | TRBJ2-7 | TRBV10-1 | CASSGPGSGYEQYF | TGCGCCAGCAGTGGCCCGGGGAGCGGATACGAGCAGTACTTC
NA | NA | TRBJ1-1 | TRBV30 | CAWSRMLGTMNTEAFF | TGTGCCTGGAGCCGTATGCTAGGAACCATGAACACTGAAGCTTTCTTT
TRBD2 | NA | TRBJ2-7 | TRBV19 | CASSSHLAGRGNYEQYF | TGTGCCAGTAGTTCTCACTTAGCGGGCAGAGGCAACTACGAGCAGTACTTC
NA | NA | TRBJ2-7 | TRBV28 | CASSQASLASYEQYF | TGTGCCAGCAGTCAAGCCTCCCTAGCAAGCTACGAGCAGTACTTC
NA | few | TRBJ1-5 | TRBV6-5 | CASTPGGNQPQHF | TGTGCCAGCACCCCGGGGGGGAATCAGCCCCAGCATTTT
NA | NA | TRBJ2-4 | TRBV7-9 | CASSMMSQDSTLAKNIQYF | TGTGCCAGCAGCATGATGTCCCAGGACAGTACTCTAGCCAAAAACATTCAGTACTTC
NA | NA | TRBJ1-6 | TRBV7-3 | CASSLSSGNNSPLHF | TGTGCCAGCAGCTTAAGCTCGGGGAATAATTCACCCCTCCACTTT
NA | few | TRBJ1-1 | TRBV9 | CASSRTGGRGSEAFF | TGTGCCAGCAGCCGAACTGGGGGGCGGGGGTCTGAAGCTTTCTTT
TRBD1 | NA | TRBJ1-4 | TRBV5-1 | CASSPTGGLQKLFF | TGCGCCAGCAGCCCGACAGGGGGGTTGCAAAAACTGTTTTTT
NA | NA | TRBJ2-1 | TRBV4-1 | CASSRPPSLAYNEQFF | TGCGCCAGCAGCCGACCGCCGTCGCTAGCCTACAATGAGCAGTTCTTC
TRBD1 | once | TRBJ1-6 | TRBV7-2 | CASSQGQYNSPLHF | TGTGCCAGCAGCCAGGGACAGTATAATTCACCCCTCCACTTT
NA | once | TRBJ1-3 | TRBV7-8 | CASSLPGGNTIYF | TGTGCCAGCAGCCTACCAGGGGGAAACACCATATATTTT
NA | few | TRBJ2-7 | TRBV7-2 | CASSSLAHVSYEQYF | TGTGCCAGCAGCTCCCTAGCGCACGTCTCCTACGAGCAGTACTTC
TRBD1 | NA | TRBJ1-5 | TRBV27 | CASSLNRGENQPQHF | TGTGCCAGCAGTTTGAACAGGGGGGAAAATCAGCCCCAGCATTTT
NA | NA | TRBJ1-5 | TRBV2 | CASRLGLRSNQPQHF | TGTGCCAGCAGATTGGGACTCCGTAGCAATCAGCCCCAGCATTTT
NA | NA | TRBJ1-3 | TRBV18 | CASSPSTSSSGNTIYF | TGTGCCAGCTCACCGAGTACCTCAAGCTCTGGAAACACCATATATTTT
TRBD1 | NA | TRBJ2-4 | TRBV5-1 | CASSLDRGQDIQYF | TGCGCCAGCAGCTTGGACAGGGGGCAGGACATTCAGTACTTC
NA | NA | TRBJ2-1 | TRBV29-1 | CSVESFGTPLYNEQFF | TGCAGCGTTGAAAGCTTCGGGACTCCACTCTACAATGAGCAGTTCTTC
TRBD2 | NA | TRBJ2-3 | TRBV2 | CASSPGLAGIADTQYF | TGTGCCAGCAGCCCGGGACTAGCGGGGATAGCAGATACGCAGTATTTT
NA | NA | TRBJ2-1 | TRBV5-1 | CASSLTGYNEQFF | TGCGCCAGCAGCTTGACGGGGTACAATGAGCAGTTCTTC
TRBD1 | NA | TRBJ1-1 | TRBV6-4 | CASRPQGAMNTEAFF | TGTGCCAGCAGACCACAGGGGGCTATGAACACTGAAGCTTTCTTT
TRBD2 | NA | TRBJ2-7 | TRBV7-2 | CASSLGAGGLGEQYF | TGTGCCAGCAGCTTAGGAGCGGGGGGCCTCGGCGAGCAGTACTTC
NA | NA | TRBJ2-3 | TRBV2 | CASSEGRPTDTQYF | TGTGCCAGCAGTGAGGGGAGACCCACAGATACGCAGTATTTT
NA | few | TRBJ1-6 | TRBV4-1 | CASSQETGLYSPLHF | TGCGCCAGCAGCCAAGAAACGGGGTTATATTCACCCCTCCACTTT